One and the same sample provided the 22 T cell receptor beta chains below, sequenced in a study of blood T cell repertoires in COVID-19. Here immunoSEQ multiplex PCR was the method, and the copy in TCRdb shows in-frame clones only, minus some. The sample yields some 63,000 clones, roughly 78% seen once. Sequencing was carried out using peripheral blood. These TCRs come from a human donor in a cohort sampled during active COVID-19.

This chain uses TRBV9 with TRBJ2-7; 10 bases are a match to TRBD2. Germline-derived CDR1 and CDR2 are SGDLS and YYNGEE. The CDR3 has 20 amino acids. Losses at the gene ends were 0 bases for V and 4 bases for J; bases not matched to a gene: 19. The CDR3, as DNA: TGTGCCAGCAGCGTAGGGGGTGGCGTTCTAGCGGGAGAAGGAAAGTACGAGCAGTACTTC. Residues: CASSVGGGVLAGEGKYEQYF.

J is TRBJ2-2 and V is TRBV6-6; 8 bases map to TRBD1. V lost 10 bases to trimming and J lost 1 base; unmatched junction nucleotides: 5. Per the germline V gene, CDR1 is MNHNY and CDR2 is SVGAGI (reference sequence). The CDR3 totals 14 residues. The CDR3 coding sequence is TGTGCCACCCAGGGGGCCTTGAACACCGGGGAGCTGTTTTTT. This encodes CATQGALNTGELFF.

This clone was seen only once. This rearrangement joins TRBV7-2 to TRBJ2-3; no clear D gene. V was pared by 6 bases and J by 3 bases, with 13 bases between. The CDR3 contains 14 residues. CDR1 is SGHTA and CDR2 is FQGNSA in the germline V gene. CDR3 residues: CASRYAVKTDTQYF. CDR3 in DNA: TGTGCCAGCAGGTACGCGGTCAAGACAGATACGCAGTATTTT.

This clone has a handful of counts. This chain uses TRBV5-8 with TRBJ1-1; D remains ambiguous. Germline CDR1 is SGHTS and CDR2 is YDEGEE. V dropped 0 bases and J dropped 5 bases, with 14 bases sitting between them. This CDR3 region has 15 residues. Here the CDR3 reads CASSLALYGSTEAFF. The CDR3 region has the DNA TGTGCCAGCAGCTTGGCTCTTTATGGGAGTACTGAAGCTTTCTTT.

In this sample, this clone turned up a few times. This chain connects TRBV28 to TRBJ2-7; 11 nucleotides align to TRBD2. V shed 3 bases, J shed 0 bases, and the junction held 4 bases outside the gene matches. CDR1 is MDHEN, CDR2 SYDVKM, per germline. The CDR3 totals 16 residues. The CDR3, as DNA: TGTGCCAGCAGTTTCGTAGCGGGAGGGCCCTCCTACGAGCAGTACTTC. This encodes CASSFVAGGPSYEQYF.

The chain joins TRBV25-1 to TRBJ2-3; TRBD2 matches at 11 bases. Germline-derived CDR1 and CDR2 are MGHDK and SYGVNS. Trimming took 8 bases from V and 4 from J; bases not matched to a gene: 5. The CDR3 has 14 amino acids. CDR3 protein: CASALAGAADTQYF. The CDR3 bases are TGTGCCAGCGCACTAGCGGGAGCGGCAGATACGCAGTATTTT.

The chain carries TRBV5-4 and TRBJ2-1; 10 nucleotides align to TRBD2. CDR1 SGHNT and CDR2 YYREEE come from the germline V gene (reference sequence). This CDR3 contains 16 residues. V lost 4 bases, J lost 3 bases, and 7 bases stayed unmatched. CDR3 sequence (DNA): TGTGCCAGCAGCACGCGGACTAGCGGAAACTACAATGAGCAGTTCTTC. It encodes CASSTRTSGNYNEQFF.

CDR3 in amino acids: CATSDPGGRQETQYF. Here the CDR3 DNA reads TGTGCCACCAGTGACCCGGGAGGACGCCAAGAGACCCAGTACTTC. This chain links TRBV24-1 with TRBJ2-5; the match to TRBD2 covers 7 bases. J was trimmed by 1 base and V by 4 bases; bases with no gene match: 5. Germline loops: CDR1 KGHDR, CDR2 SFDVKD. The CDR3 totals 15 residues.

The CDR3 protein is CATAIQREETQYF. For the CDR3, the DNA is TGTGCCACCGCCATCCAGCGCGAAGAGACCCAGTACTTC. The chain uses TRBV19 and TRBJ2-5; the D is unclear. Germline-derived CDR1 and CDR2 are LNHDA and SQIVND (reference sequence). There are 13 residues in the CDR3. Deletions cut 10 bases from V and 3 bases from J, with 15 bases between.

This rearrangement joins TRBV4-1 to TRBJ2-5, with a tentative D call TRBD1 (5 bases). Germline CDR1 is MGHRA and CDR2 is YSYEKL. Trimming pared 4 bases from V and 2 bases from J, leaving 14 bases between. The CDR3 loop spans 15 amino acids. The chain's CDR3 is CASSRPGQGQETQYF. CDR3 nucleotides: TGCGCCAGCAGCCGTCCAGGGCAGGGACAAGAGACCCAGTACTTC.

The chain couples TRBV7-2 to TRBJ2-3; D gene unclear. V lost 2 bases to trimming and J lost 1 base, with 7 bases between them. This CDR3 has 14 residues. Looked up from germline, CDR1 is SGHTA and CDR2 is FQGNSA. The CDR3 nucleotides are TGTGCCAGCAGCTTACTAGTGGGCACAGATACGCAGTATTTT. This sequence encodes CASSLLVGTDTQYF.

This chain links TRBV24-1 with TRBJ2-5; D gene unclear. The germline CDR1 and CDR2 sequences are KGHDR and SFDVKD. CDR3 length: 14 residues. Trimming left V 5 bases short and J 5 bases short, with 14 bases between. The CDR3 reads CATSGSGLWETQYF. CDR3 bases: TGTGCCACCAGTGGGTCAGGCCTATGGGAGACCCAGTACTTC.

This clone showed up just once. J is TRBJ1-5 and V is TRBV28; D unclear. The CDR3 runs to 18 residues. CDR1 is MDHEN, CDR2 SYDVKM, per germline. The V gene lost 7 bases and the J gene lost 4 bases, with 26 bases spanning the gap. CDR3 sequence (DNA): TGTGCCAGCACCGACCCTTCGGAGGGCCTCTCTTCTAATCAGCCCCAGCATTTT. As protein: CASTDPSEGLSSNQPQHF. The entire variable domain, with the rest obtained from reference TRBV28 and TRBJ1-5, is as follows: DVKVTQSSRYLVKRTGEKVFLECVQDMDHENMFWYRQDPGLGLRLIYFSYDVKMKEKGDIPEGYSVSREKKERFSLILESASTNQTSMYLCASTDPSEGLSSNQPQHFGDGTRLSIL.

CDR3 DNA sequence: TGTGCCAGTAGAGCGGACAGGGTCTTCACTGAAGCTTTCTTT. This codes for CASRADRVFTEAFF. The chain is built from TRBV19 and TRBJ1-1; TRBD1 agrees at 8 bases. This CDR3 comprises 14 residues. V shed 6 bases, J shed 4 bases, and the junction held 7 bases outside the gene matches. Germline V CDR1 and CDR2: LNHDA, SQIVND (reference sequence).

This sequence joins TRBV3-1 (or the pseudogene TRBV3-2) and TRBJ2-1, with 7 nucleotides matching TRBD1. Germline CDR1 and CDR2: LGHDT and YNNKEL (reference sequence). This CDR3 comprises 15 residues. After removal of 4 bases from V and 8 bases from J, the junction contained 11 bases not matched to a gene. The CDR3 DNA is TGTGCCAGCAGCCCCGTTAGGGGGCCTAGGGATGAGCAGTTCTTC. Translation gives CASSPVRGPRDEQFF.

This chain joins TRBV30 and TRBJ1-2; 9 bases fit TRBD1. J gave up 11 bases and V 3 bases, and 10 bases lay outside the gene matches. CDR3 size: 13 residues. Germline V gene lookup returns CDR1 GTSNPN and CDR2 SVGIG (reference sequence). The CDR3 region is CAWSPGQGFRYTF. Written as DNA, the CDR3 is TGTGCCTGGAGCCCGGGACAGGGATTTCGTTACACCTTC.

The CDR3: CASAILEVAGELFF. CDR3 sequence (DNA): TGTGCCAGTGCCATTCTCGAGGTGGCCGGGGAGCTGTTTTTT. The rearrangement uses TRBV19 and TRBJ2-2, with unresolved D. The CDR3 loop spans 14 amino acids. The germline V gene has CDR1 LNHDA and CDR2 SQIVND (reference sequence). V shed 8 bases and J shed 6 bases, with 16 bases lying between them. Drawing the rest from reference TRBV19 and TRBJ2-2, the complete variable domain is DGGITQSPKYLFRKEGQNVTLSCEQNLNHDAMYWYRQDPGQGLRLIYYSQIVNDFQKGDIAEGYSVSREKKESFPLTVTSAQKNPTAFYLCASAILEVAGELFFGEGSRLTVL.

The J gene is TRBJ2-3, the V gene TRBV7-2, with a possible D match to TRBD2 (6 bases). Germline CDR1 SGHTA, CDR2 FQGNSA. Trimming shortened V by 1 base and J by 10 bases, and 15 bases separated the two germline ends. The CDR3 has 14 amino acids. CDR3 sequence reads: CASSLGGTSISQYF. DNA for the CDR3: TGTGCCAGCAGCTTAGGGGGAACTAGCATCTCGCAGTATTTT. Using reference TRBV7-2 and TRBJ2-3 for the parts outside the CDR3, the full variable domain is GAGVSQSPSNKVTEKGKDVELRCDPISGHTALYWYRQSLGQGLEFLIYFQGNSAPDKSGLPSDRFSAERTGGSVSTLTIQRTQQEDSAVYLCASSLGGTSISQYFGPGTRLTVL.

DNA of the CDR3: TGCAGTGCTAGTGGGGCAGGGGCGAGCACAGATACGCAGTATTTT. Residues: CSASGAGASTDTQYF. This sequence joins TRBV20-1 and TRBJ2-3, with a tentative D call TRBD1 (6 bases). Between the trimmed V and J ends, which lost 3 bases and 0 bases, there was a span of 13 bases. The CDR3 runs 15 residues. From germline, CDR1 is DFQATT and CDR2 SNEGSKA (reference sequence).

The V call is TRBV5-4, the J call TRBJ2-7; D is perhaps TRBD1 (6 bases). The CDR3 is made up of 13 amino acids. Per the germline V gene, CDR1 is SGHNT and CDR2 is YYREEE (reference sequence). V lost 5 bases to trimming and J lost 6 bases, with 15 bases between them. The CDR3 loop reads CASSVTGSGEQYF. CDR3 in DNA: TGTGCCAGCAGTGTTACAGGGAGTGGCGAGCAGTACTTC. Supplemented by reference TRBV5-4 and TRBJ2-7, the full variable domain reads ETGVTQSPTHLIKTRGQQVTLRCSSQSGHNTVSWYQQALGQGPQFIFQYYREEENGRGNFPPRFSGLQFPNYSSELNVNALELDDSALYLCASSVTGSGEQYFGPGTRLTVT.

This clone has a single count. The chain links TRBV6-6 to TRBJ2-2; 10 nucleotides match TRBD1. Germline V CDR1 and CDR2: MNHNY, SVGAGI (reference sequence). The junction had 6 bases not matched to a gene; V was cut back by 6 bases and J by 5 bases. This CDR3 has 15 amino acids. This chain's CDR3 is CASSTTGGGTGELFF. The CDR3 bases are TGTGCCAGCAGCACGACAGGGGGCGGAACCGGGGAGCTGTTTTTT.

In DNA, the CDR3 is TGTGCCAGTATGGGCGGGGGCACCGGGGAGCTGTTTTTT. As protein: CASMGGGTGELFF. The chain uses TRBV19 and TRBJ2-2, with 7 nucleotides matching TRBD2. The CDR3 has 13 residues. From germline, CDR1 is LNHDA and CDR2 SQIVND (reference sequence). V trimming: 7 bases; J trimming: 4 bases; junction bases outside the gene matches: 3.